The 27 T cell receptor beta chains below were found in one sample sequenced in a study of cytomegalovirus exposure and HLA in healthy donors. PCR employed 60 Vbeta and 13 Jbeta primers. Here immunoSEQ multiplex PCR was the method, and the copy in TCRdb shows in-frame clones only, minus some. The table includes over 95,000 clones, about 77% detected once. Sequenced sample: PBMCs. The receptor set was obtained from a man aged 40-50 years in good health and CMV-seronegative.

The V call is TRBV7-8, the J call TRBJ2-1; 11 bases are shared with TRBD2. V shed 0 bases and J 4 bases; nucleotides not matched to a gene: 5. Looked up from germline, CDR1 is SGHVS and CDR2 is FQNEAQ. The CDR3 runs to 17 residues. CDR3 sequence reads: CASSLASSGRWYNEQFF. For the CDR3, the DNA is TGTGCCAGCAGCTTAGCGTCTAGCGGGAGGTGGTACAATGAGCAGTTCTTC. Looking up the rest from reference TRBV7-8 and TRBJ2-1 gives the full variable domain: GAGVSQSPRYKVAKRGQDVALRCDPISGHVSLFWYQQALGQGPEFLTYFQNEAQLDKSGLPSDRFFAERPEGSVSTLKIQRTQQEDSAVYLCASSLASSGRWYNEQFFGPGTRLTVL.

This chain uses TRBV28 with TRBJ1-2; D remains ambiguous. Trimming pared 3 bases from V and 6 bases from J, leaving 11 bases between. The CDR3 runs to 13 residues. Germline loops: CDR1 MDHEN, CDR2 SYDVKM. The chain's CDR3 is CASSFQVQDGYTF. The CDR3 DNA follows: TGTGCCAGCAGTTTTCAGGTTCAGGATGGCTACACCTTC.

V is TRBV9 and J is TRBJ2-5, with D possibly TRBD1 on 6 matching bases. Trimming left V 4 bases short and J 0 bases short, with 13 bases between. There are 15 residues in the CDR3. Looked up from germline, CDR1 is SGDLS and CDR2 is YYNGEE. Here the CDR3 DNA reads TGTGCCAGCAGCTTCAATACAGGGTACCAAGAGACCCAGTACTTC. Protein sequence: CASSFNTGYQETQYF.

V gene TRBV4-2 combines with J gene TRBJ1-2; D is ambiguous. The V gene's germline CDR1 is LGHNA and CDR2 YNFKEQ. The ends were cut back, 0 bases at V and 8 bases at J, with 16 bases in the middle. This CDR3 is built from 15 residues. This chain's CDR3 is CASSQDSRSPSGYTF. The DNA for the CDR3 is TGTGCCAGCAGCCAAGATTCCCGGTCCCCTTCGGGCTACACCTTC.

The chain joins TRBV28 to TRBJ1-2, with D perhaps TRBD1 (6 bases). The CDR3 totals 14 residues. Trimming took off 6 bases at V and 0 bases at J, with 11 bases between the two ends. In germline, CDR1 is MDHEN, CDR2 SYDVKM. Here the CDR3 DNA reads TGTGCCAGCAGACAGGGTTCCGCTAACTATGGCTACACCTTC. Translating gives CASRQGSANYGYTF.

There are a few counts of this clone. The rearrangement joins TRBV11-2 to TRBJ2-7; 7 bases fit TRBD1. The CDR3 spans 14 residues. The ends lost 9 bases at V and 6 bases at J; junction bases unmatched: 14. The germline V gene encodes CDR1 SGHAT and CDR2 FQNNGV. CDR3 sequence (DNA): TGTGCCAGTACCCCCACGGGACAGCGAGGCGAGCAGTACTTC. This codes for CASTPTGQRGEQYF.

Details on this clone: The conserved final phenylalanine or tryptophan is absent from the CDR3, which likely points to a read error. This sequence joins TRBV30 and TRBJ2-7, with 9 bases aligning to TRBD1. V lost 5 bases and J lost 4; bases outside the gene matches: 9. CDR3 length: 14 amino acids. CDR1 and CDR2 (germline): GTSNPN, SVGIG (reference sequence). The CDR3 nucleotides read TGTGCCTGGGACCGGGACAGGGTATCTTACGAGCAGTACTCC. It translates to CAWDRDRVSYEQYS.

The J gene is TRBJ1-2, the V gene TRBV6-5, with a possible D match to TRBD1 (6 bases). The CDR3 extends over 14 amino acids. The germline V gene encodes CDR1 MNHEY and CDR2 SVGAGI. The V and J ends lost 0 bases and 2 bases respectively, with 7 bases between them. The CDR3 here is CASSYSQGNYGYTF. Written as DNA, the CDR3 is TGTGCCAGCAGTTACTCTCAGGGGAACTATGGCTACACCTTC.

The J gene is TRBJ2-7, the V gene TRBV7-9, with 10 bases fitting TRBD1. Germline trimming cut 5 bases from V and 5 bases from J; bases unmatched to any gene: 6. The CDR3 runs to 14 residues. Germline loops: CDR1 SEHNR, CDR2 FQNEAQ (reference sequence). The CDR3 sequence: CASSPGQGMDEQYF. CDR3 DNA: TGTGCCAGCAGCCCGGGACAGGGGATGGACGAGCAGTACTTC.

This chain links TRBV10-1 with TRBJ1-1; no definite D call. V was pared by 4 bases and J by 1 base, with 13 bases between. The germline V gene has CDR1 WNHNN and CDR2 SYGVQD (reference sequence). The length of the CDR3 is 15 residues. The CDR3 spells CASSGRAAGNTEAFF. The CDR3 nucleotides are TGCGCCAGCAGTGGACGGGCCGCGGGGAACACTGAAGCTTTCTTT.

The chain employs TRBV9 and TRBJ2-4, with TRBD2 matching over 8 bases. Germline CDR1 reads SGDLS; CDR2 reads YYNGEE. Losses at the gene ends were 3 bases for V and 8 bases for J; bases not matched to a gene: 7. This CDR3 has 14 amino acids. In nucleotides, the CDR3 is TGTGCCAGCAGCGCGGGACTAGTTATCGACATTCAGTACTTC. Protein: CASSAGLVIDIQYF.

The chain recombines TRBV14 with TRBJ2-3; TRBD1 aligns across 7 bases. The CDR3 contains 15 residues. From germline, CDR1 is SGHDN and CDR2 FVKESK. J was trimmed by 1 base and V by 6 bases; bases with no gene match: 7. The DNA for the CDR3 is TGTGCCAGCAGATTGACAGGGTCTCGCACAGATACGCAGTATTTT. It is translated as CASRLTGSRTDTQYF.

The rearrangement joins TRBV18 to TRBJ1-3, with D uncertain. The CDR3 totals 16 residues. Deletions cut 5 bases from V and 0 bases from J, with 14 bases between. Germline assignment: CDR1 KGHSH and CDR2 LQKENI. The CDR3 sequence is CASSSMSITSGNTIYF. DNA of the CDR3: TGTGCCAGCTCATCGATGAGTATTACCTCTGGAAACACCATATATTTT.

The V call is TRBV5-4, the J call TRBJ1-2, with D possibly being TRBD1 (5 bases). The CDR3 is made up of 13 amino acids. V was pared by 0 bases and J by 2 bases, with 5 bases between. Germline V gene sequence: CDR1 SGHNT, CDR2 YYREEE (reference sequence). The CDR3 DNA sequence: TGTGCCAGCAGCTTGGGACAGAACTATGGCTACACCTTC. Its translation: CASSLGQNYGYTF.

This clone was seen more than once but under ten times. J is TRBJ1-2 and V is TRBV7-2; 7 nucleotides align to TRBD1. The length of the CDR3 is 12 residues. The V segment lost 5 bases and the J segment 6 bases; nucleotides outside the gene matches: 3. Germline V gene data show CDR1 as SGHTA and CDR2 as FQGNSA. CDR3 residues: CASSPTGNGYTF. In nucleotides, the CDR3 is TGTGCCAGCAGCCCGACAGGGAATGGCTACACCTTC.

The chain couples TRBV19 to TRBJ2-7, with 7 bases matching TRBD2. The CDR3 loop spans 14 amino acids. Per the germline V gene, CDR1 is LNHDA and CDR2 is SQIVND (reference sequence). Losses at the gene ends were 3 bases for V and 2 bases for J; bases not matched to a gene: 4. The CDR3 sequence: CASSIGGGTYEQYF. In DNA, the CDR3 is TGTGCCAGTAGTATTGGGGGGGGTACCTACGAGCAGTACTTC.

This chain connects TRBV5-4 to TRBJ2-5; D gene uncertain. The CDR3 consists of 15 residues. Trimming removed 0 bases from V and 3 bases from J, with 12 bases in between. The germline gives CDR1 SGHNT, CDR2 YYREEE (reference sequence). CDR3 region: CASSLGGVGKETQYF. The DNA for the CDR3 is TGTGCCAGCAGCTTGGGAGGAGTAGGCAAAGAGACCCAGTACTTC.

V is TRBV6-5 and J is TRBJ2-7, with 8 bases lining up with TRBD2. The V gene end was trimmed by 6 bases and the J gene end by 2 bases; junction bases not matched to a gene: 3. The CDR3 extends over 13 amino acids. Germline V gene lookup returns CDR1 MNHEY and CDR2 SVGAGI. CDR3 in DNA: TGTGCCAGCAGCGGACTAGCAACCTACGAGCAGTACTTC. This codes for CASSGLATYEQYF.

The V gene is TRBV5-4, the J gene TRBJ1-1, with 9 bases lining up with TRBD1. V lost 5 bases, J lost 5 bases, and 7 bases stayed unmatched. CDR1 SGHNT and CDR2 YYREEE come from the germline V gene (reference sequence). The CDR3 has 14 residues. The CDR3 sequence is CASSPGQGRTEAFF. Written as DNA, the CDR3 is TGTGCCAGCAGTCCGGGACAGGGTAGGACTGAAGCTTTCTTT. The full variable domain, rest sourced from reference TRBV5-4 and TRBJ1-1, is ETGVTQSPTHLIKTRGQQVTLRCSSQSGHNTVSWYQQALGQGPQFIFQYYREEENGRGNFPPRFSGLQFPNYSSELNVNALELDDSALYLCASSPGQGRTEAFFGQGTRLTVV.

This clone appeared a single time. This rearrangement joins TRBV18 to TRBJ1-1; D might be TRBD1 (6 bases). Trimming cost V 1 base and J 4 bases, with 13 bases left between them. CDR1 is KGHSH, CDR2 LQKENI, per germline. The CDR3 contains 15 residues. Here the CDR3 DNA reads TGTGCCAGCTCACCACAGACAGGCGGTGGCACTGAAGCTTTCTTT. Encoded protein: CASSPQTGGGTEAFF.

This clone was seen a single time. The rearrangement links TRBV7-9 to TRBJ2-4; D call uncertain. CDR1 and CDR2 from the germline V gene are SEHNR and FQNEAQ (reference sequence). This CDR3 has 14 amino acids. The V end lost 1 base, the J end lost 5 bases, and 9 bases lay between the germline ends. CDR3 protein: CASSLGQAQNIQYF. CDR3 nucleotide sequence: TGTGCCAGCAGCTTAGGCCAGGCCCAAAACATTCAGTACTTC.

The table lists this clone with a count of one. This chain links TRBV5-4 with TRBJ2-3, with TRBD2 as a possible D gene (6 bases). V lost 6 bases to trimming and J lost 4 bases, with 15 bases between them. CDR3 length equals 14 residues. Germline V gene data show CDR1 as SGHNT and CDR2 as YYREEE (reference sequence). The CDR3 bases are TGTGCCAGCACGAGAGGAGGCGGGGCAGATACGCAGTATTTT. Translation: CASTRGGGADTQYF. The full variable domain, in which reference TRBV5-4 and TRBJ2-3 provide the parts outside the CDR3, is ETGVTQSPTHLIKTRGQQVTLRCSSQSGHNTVSWYQQALGQGPQFIFQYYREEENGRGNFPPRFSGLQFPNYSSELNVNALELDDSALYLCASTRGGGADTQYFGPGTRLTVL.

The rearrangement uses TRBV10-1 and TRBJ1-1; D uncertain. The V gene lost 1 base and the J gene lost 4 bases, with 13 bases spanning the gap. Germline-derived CDR1 and CDR2 are WNHNN and SYGVQD (reference sequence). This CDR3 spans 15 amino acids. CDR3 amino acids: CASSEWAGESTEAFF. The DNA of the CDR3 is TGCGCCAGCAGTGAGTGGGCCGGGGAGAGCACTGAAGCTTTCTTT.

The rearrangement uses TRBV28 and TRBJ2-2, with D perhaps matching TRBD2 (5 bases). Germline V gene lookup returns CDR1 MDHEN and CDR2 SYDVKM. This CDR3 is built from 16 residues. Trimming stripped 2 bases from V and 0 bases from J, with 10 bases between. The CDR3 sequence is CASSLTGNANTGELFF. DNA of the CDR3: TGTGCCAGCAGTTTAACCGGGAACGCGAACACCGGGGAGCTGTTTTTT.

The gene calls are TRBV10-3 and TRBJ1-3; 9 positions agree with TRBD1. CDR3 length equals 14 residues. V shed 6 bases and J 6 bases; nucleotides not matched to a gene: 6. The germline V gene has CDR1 ENHRY and CDR2 SYGVKD. In DNA, the CDR3 is TGTGCCATCAGCGTCTGGACAGGGGAAAACACCATATATTTT. Its protein product is CAISVWTGENTIYF.

V gene TRBV7-9 combines with J gene TRBJ1-2; 10 bases line up with TRBD1. After removal of 1 base from V and 3 bases from J, the junction contained 5 bases not matched to a gene. The CDR3 has 16 amino acids. Germline V gives CDR1 SEHNR, CDR2 FQNEAQ (reference sequence). CDR3 DNA: TGTGCCAGCAGCTTAGAGCGACAGGGGGCTTACTATGGCTACACCTTC. Amino acids: CASSLERQGAYYGYTF.

The chain couples TRBV5-1 to TRBJ2-5; 14 nucleotides match TRBD2. J gave up 5 bases and V 4 bases, and 7 bases lay outside the gene matches. The germline V gene has CDR1 SGHRS and CDR2 YFSETQ. CDR3 size: 16 residues. The CDR3 sequence: CASSRGLAGAGETQYF. CDR3 coding DNA: TGCGCCAGCAGCCGGGGACTAGCGGGGGCGGGGGAGACCCAGTACTTC.